A selection of T cell receptor beta chains follows, all from one sample in a study of cytomegalovirus exposure and HLA in healthy donors. Produced via immunoSEQ multiplex PCR; TCRdb's table is partial and in-frame only. The sample consists of about 140,000 clones, approximately 70% of them appearing once. Sequenced input: PBMCs. These receptors were collected from a woman between 25 and 40 years old in good health and CMV-seronegative. Each CDR3 is given with its conserved first and last residue. The D gene is left open where the match is weak. Rows give clone size only sometimes, using once, few, many, or a class for an expanded clone.

clone size	D gene	V gene	J gene	CDR3 DNA	CDR3 protein
.	.	TRBV2	TRBJ1-2	TGTGCCAGCAGTGTCAGGCTAAACTATGGCTACACCTTC	CASSVRLNYGYTF
few	.	TRBV7-6	TRBJ2-3	TGTGCCAGCAGCTTAGCGCCCAGGGGAGGGACAGATACGCAGTATTTT	CASSLAPRGGTDTQYF
.	.	TRBV7-9	TRBJ2-5	TGTGCCAGCAGCCCCTCGGTTAGGACTCGAGAGACCCAGTACTTC	CASSPSVRTRETQYF
.	.	TRBV19	TRBJ1-2	TGTGCCAGTAGTAGGGGGGATGGCTACACCTTC	CASSRGDGYTF
.	TRBD1	TRBV7-2	TRBJ2-2	TGTGCCAGCAGACGACAGGGGACAAACACCGGGGAGCTGTTTTTT	CASRRQGTNTGELFF
.	.	TRBV27	TRBJ1-5	TGTGCCAGCAGTTTAGCAGGGTCTCAGCCCCAGCATTTT	CASSLAGSQPQHF
.	.	TRBV7-9	TRBJ2-3	TGTGCCAGCAGCTTAAGCCTAGCCTCGAGTCTGGCAGATACGCAGTATTTT	CASSLSLASSLADTQYF
.	.	TRBV2	TRBJ1-5	TGTGCCAGCAGTGATCAAAGAGACATCGGGGGAGGGCCCCAGCATTTT	CASSDQRDIGGGPQHF
.	.	TRBV6-5	TRBJ2-1	TGTGCCAGCAGTTCTTATTCCAATGAGCAGTTCTTC	CASSSYSNEQFF
.	.	TRBV6-1	TRBJ1-5	TGTGCCAGCAGTGATTGGACAGCCCGGCAGCCCCAGCATTTT	CASSDWTARQPQHF
.	.	TRBV4-1	TRBJ1-2	TGCGCCAGCGCCGGCGGAGTAAAGGGCTACACCTTC	CASAGGVKGYTF
.	.	TRBV6-5	TRBJ1-2	TGTGCCAGCAGTAACCTGGGGGGGTATGGGAATGGCTACACCTTC	CASSNLGGYGNGYTF
.	TRBD2	TRBV19	TRBJ2-2	TGTGCCAGTAGCCTTGAGGGGCTAGCGGGAACGAACACCGGGGAGCTGTTTTTT	CASSLEGLAGTNTGELFF
.	TRBD2	TRBV7-2	TRBJ2-5	TGTGCCAGCAGCACTCTAGCGGGTCCGAAGGAGACCCAGTACTTC	CASSTLAGPKETQYF
few	.	TRBV7-2	TRBJ2-6	TGTGCCAGCAGCTTCTACGGGGCCAACGTCCTGACTTTC	CASSFYGANVLTF
few	TRBD1	TRBV7-9	TRBJ1-3	TGTGCCAGCAGCTCGACAGGGAATGGAAACACCATATATTTT	CASSSTGNGNTIYF
.	.	TRBV6-1	TRBJ1-2	TGTGCCAGCAATACTCGGACAGACTATGGCTACACCTTC	CASNTRTDYGYTF
.	TRBD1	TRBV4-1	TRBJ2-2	TGCGCCAGCAGCCAAGAGATACAGGGGACGAGGACCGGGGAGCTGTTTTTT	CASSQEIQGTRTGELFF
.	TRBD2	TRBV6-1	TRBJ2-2	TGTGCCAGCAAGGTAGCGGGAGAGGCCACCGGGGAGCTGTTTTTT	CASKVAGEATGELFF
.	TRBD1	TRBV7-6	TRBJ2-7	TGTGCCAGCAGCTTAGGACAGGGGGTACTCTACGAGCAGTACTTC	CASSLGQGVLYEQYF
.	.	TRBV5-4	TRBJ1-4	TGTGCCAGCAGCTCACAAGCAACTAATGAAAAACTGTTTTTT	CASSSQATNEKLFF
.	.	TRBV19	TRBJ1-2	TGTGCCAGTACCCCCGGTGGAGTGGGGCCCTATGGCTACACCTTC	CASTPGGVGPYGYTF
few	.	TRBV11-2	TRBJ1-1	TGTGCCAGCAGCCCAGGACAAGCGAACACTGAAGCTTTCTTT	CASSPGQANTEAFF
.	.	TRBV2	TRBJ2-1	TGTGCCAGCACGGAGGGCCTTTACAATGAGCAGTTCTTC	CASTEGLYNEQFF
few	TRBD2	TRBV7-2	TRBJ2-1	TGTGCCAGCAGCTCCCGAACTAGCGGGGGCCTCCTCGGCCAGTTCTTC	CASSSRTSGGLLGQFF
.	TRBD1	TRBV4-1	TRBJ1-5	TGCGCCAGCAGCCTTGGACAGGGAAATCAGCCCCAGCATTTT	CASSLGQGNQPQHF
.	.	TRBV29-1	TRBJ1-2	TGCAGCGTTGTTCTGTCAGGACTCAACTATGGCTACACCTTC	CSVVLSGLNYGYTF
.	.	TRBV7-8	TRBJ1-1	TGTGCCAGCAGCAAATCCCTAGGGGTGAACACTGAAGCTTTCTTT	CASSKSLGVNTEAFF
.	TRBD2	TRBV7-9	TRBJ2-7	TGTGCCAGCAGCTCTCCGGGACTAGCGGACTCCTACGAGCAGTACTTC	CASSSPGLADSYEQYF
.	.	TRBV27	TRBJ1-4	TGTGCCAGCAGCCAGGACAGCCTTAATGAAAAACTGTTTTTT	CASSQDSLNEKLFF
.	.	TRBV4-1	TRBJ1-5	TGCGCCAGCAGCCTATCGGGACACGGCAATCAGCCCCAGCATTTT	CASSLSGHGNQPQHF
.	TRBD2	TRBV19	TRBJ2-3	TGTGCCAGTAGTCAAAAACGAGGACTAGCGGGAAAGGGGGATACGCAGTATTTT	CASSQKRGLAGKGDTQYF
.	TRBD2	TRBV7-2	TRBJ2-5	TGTGCCAGCAGCCGGACTAGCGGGAAAGAGACCCAGTACTTC	CASSRTSGKETQYF
.	TRBD2	TRBV7-3	TRBJ2-1	TGTGCCAGCAGCTCTATAGCGGGAGAGATTGAGCAGTTCTTC	CASSSIAGEIEQFF
.	TRBD1	TRBV6-4	TRBJ1-2	TGTGCCAGCAGTCCACGGGGACAGGGGGCTTGCGGCTACACCTTC	CASSPRGQGACGYTF
few	TRBD1	TRBV2	TRBJ2-2	TGTGCCAGCAGGATACAGGGGGCGCATCCCGGGGAGCTGTTTTTT	CASRIQGAHPGELFF
.	TRBD1	TRBV4-2	TRBJ2-3	TGTGCCAGCAGGGCGGGACAGGGCCCAGATACGCAGTATTTT	CASRAGQGPDTQYF
.	TRBD2	TRBV6-4	TRBJ2-3	TGTGCCAGCAGTCCTACTAGCGGGGGGCCGACAGATACGCAGTATTTT	CASSPTSGGPTDTQYF
.	TRBD2	TRBV9	TRBJ2-1	TGTGCCAGCAGCGTGAAAGAGCGGGGGGGCCACGATGAGCAGTTCTTC	CASSVKERGGHDEQFF
few	TRBD1	TRBV10-3	TRBJ2-6	TGTGCCATCAGCTTTACAGGGGTGGCCTCTGGGGCCAACGTCCTGACTTTC	CAISFTGVASGANVLTF
.	.	TRBV5-1	TRBJ1-3	TGCGCCAGCAGCTCCACAGGGCTCGGAGACACCATATATTTT	CASSSTGLGDTIYF
.	.	TRBV21-1	TRBJ2-5	TGTGCCAGCAGCAAAGCGACCCACCGGGAATTACAAGAGACCCAGTACTTC	CASSKATHRELQETQYF
.	TRBD1	TRBV6-5	TRBJ1-6	TGTGCCAGCAGCTCCGGGACAGAAAATTCACCCCTCCACTTT	CASSSGTENSPLHF
few	TRBD1	TRBV25-1	TRBJ2-3	TGTGCCAGCAGCCGGACAGGGCCCACAGATACGCAGTATTTT	CASSRTGPTDTQYF
.	.	TRBV6-5	TRBJ1-5	TGTGCCAGCAGGTACCAGGAAAATCAGCCCCAGCATTTT	CASRYQENQPQHF
.	TRBD2	TRBV6-1	TRBJ2-1	TGTGCCAGCACGGCCGGGACTACCTACAATGAGCAGTTCTTC	CASTAGTTYNEQFF
.	.	TRBV9	TRBJ1-5	TGTGCCAGCAGCGTAGACGGTTATAGCAATCAGCCCCAGCATTTT	CASSVDGYSNQPQHF
.	TRBD1	TRBV7-2	TRBJ1-2	TGTGCCAGCAGCTTGCTCGGCTTAGGGACAGGGGCTAATGGCTACACCTTC	CASSLLGLGTGANGYTF
.	TRBD1	TRBV4-1	TRBJ2-3	TGCGCCAGCAGCCGACAGGGGACTAGCACAGATACGCAGTATTTT	CASSRQGTSTDTQYF
.	.	TRBV21-1	TRBJ2-5	TGTGCCAGCAGCAAAGCCGTGGGCAAGCGGGAGATCAGATCCCAAGAGACCCAGTACTTC	CASSKAVGKREIRSQETQYF
few	.	TRBV6-1	TRBJ2-5	TGTGCCAGCGGCCGCGAGACCCAGTACTTC	CASGRETQYF